The clone carrying this T cell receptor (beta chain) has only a few counts. What it binds is unknown. This sample was taken from a study of T-cell reconstitution after alpha-beta-depleted transplantation in children. Study observations and caveats: Roughly two months post-transplant, alpha-beta T cells reportedly originated from several hundred graft clones that had expanded. The authors attributed T-cell counts and diversity one year after transplant mostly to newly produced T cells. At day 60, the high TCRbeta diversity found in some patients originated from recipient T cells and thymic progenitors that had survived.

The V end was cut by 6 bases, the J end by 6 bases, with 12 bases between. The CDR3 runs 12 residues. CDR1 is DFQATT and CDR2 is SNEGSKA in the germline V gene (reference sequence). Unique molecular identifiers were incorporated when the TCRbeta library was constructed. TCRdb analysed the PCR reads with MiXCR anew, one entry per CDR3 protein. The sample contains 300,000 to 400,000 distinct CDR3 sequences, 15% to 20% of which appear only once. The receptor comes from a male patient aged 2-15 years who had a stem cell transplant for acute lymphoblastic leukemia, so the T cells may come from the graft donor. The starting material was PBMCs, mostly from graft donor cells, obtained 360 days after TCRalphabeta/CD19-depleted stem cell transplant. The chain recombines TRBV20-1 with TRBJ2-1; D gene uncertain. The CDR3 nucleotides read TGCAGTGCCCGAACCCCGAGCAATGAGCAGTTCTTC. Protein: CSARTPSNEQFF.